This TCR beta chain was sequenced for a study of somatic mutations in cytotoxic T cells in rheumatoid arthritis (TCRdb year 2017). About the investigation overall: Patient peripheral blood (approximately 30 ml EDTA) was drawn right after diagnosis and before any treatment started. TCRB deep sequencing covered about 60 patients with rheumatoid arthritis along with around 20 healthy controls. The study asked whether expanded CD8+ T-cell clones in newly diagnosed, untreated rheumatoid arthritis carry somatic mutations, and used TCRB deep sequencing to characterize clonality. Some V beta antibody-stained T-cell populations were flow-sorted on a FACSAria II or Sony SH800 at nearly 100% purity, and sorted V beta1+ cells also underwent TCRB sequencing. Patients and controls did not essentially differ in median age, which was nearly identical between the groups.

Sequencing of TCRB CDR3 was done on genomic DNA with the immunoSEQ assay. The study's processing was this. Only a few patient CD8+ clones larger than 1% matched published virus-specific TCRB sequences when compared against them. The analyses included only productive TCRB rearrangements. Defining a clone by its unique TCRB CDR3 sequence, the study calculated clonality as a productive clonality index derived from Shannon entropy. The template counts of each clone relative to the total templates per sample were used to calculate repertoire overlap between two samples. Flow cytometry-measured V-gene usage correlated with V-gene usage from TCRB sequencing, with a Spearman r of approximately 0.6. Imported from immuneACCESS, the table was reduced by TCRdb to in-frame sequences with V and J called. These copies leave out some clones; in studies compared against another copy, an unresolved V gene accounts for under half, and the cause of the remainder is not known. That table is the source of V, J and clone size, and D and trimming were worked out from the DNA. For this sample there are around 19,000 clones; around 63% appear just once. The ten biggest clones cover 18% of the sample.

Positive magnetic bead selection on an AutoMACS was used to isolate CD4+ and CD8+ cells, with flow cytometry used to check purity. Initial screening for clonal expansions relied on flow cytometry with a TCR V beta antibody panel, after which sorted CD8+ fractions underwent TCRB deep sequencing for characterization. Isolation of peripheral blood mononuclear cells was done through Ficoll-Paque PLUS density gradient separation. Nucleospin Tissue or Tissue XS kits were used to extract DNA from CD4-enriched, CD8-enriched or PBMC samples, and a Qubit 2.0 fluorometer was used for quantification. Findings and caveats that apply to the study as a whole: The finding that TRBV07 was slightly underrepresented in patients was left unadjusted for multiple comparisons. Rheumatoid arthritis patients and age-matched healthy controls did not significantly differ in CD8+ T-cell clonality. The antigen targets of the expanded CD8+ clones were unknown, and absence from virus-specific databases did not rule out viral specificity. The largest CD8+ clone made up more than 20% of CD8+ cells in about an eighth of the roughly 60 patients, and blood and synovial fluid shared several identical CD8+ TCRB sequences. CD8+ clonality increased with age in patients (Spearman r=0.49) but not in healthy controls.

On this clone itself: The antigen it recognizes is unknown. Per-base qualities were not stored, and no clone one base away is much larger.

CDR1 and CDR2 are read off the germline V gene as MNHNS and SASEGT. V sheds 3 bases and J sheds 3 bases, leaving 12 bases between their ends. Reading from cysteine to phenylalanine, the CDR3 counts 15 amino acids. Only the CDR3 DNA stays, 45 bases, in frame from base 1. This receptor was identified in an adult with rheumatoid arthritis. The chain is made from TRBV6-1 and TRBJ1-3, with no D gene named confidently. The sample comprised CD8+ T cells sorted from blood. The CDR3 is CASSDPGLHGNTIYF. In nucleotides, the sequence is TGTGCCAGCAGTGACCCAGGACTTCATGGAAACACCATATATTTT.